The T cell receptor beta chain described here comes from a study of T cell responses to AZD1222 COVID-19 vaccine. Study as a whole: Doses given second, at about 4 or about 12 weeks, were pooled. Study-level results: Elevations in Spike-specific TCR breadth and depth followed administration of two AZD1222 doses. The sample set comprised mostly white British donors with more females, and clonal diversity was possibly underestimated.

Details on this clone: Its target is not known.

This CDR3 contains 15 residues. V dropped 7 bases and J dropped 3; count of bases not matched to a gene: 10. The germline V gene encodes CDR1 SQVTM and CDR2 ANQGSEA. Some clones are missing from TCRdb's copy, which holds only in-frame ones; the method was immunoSEQ multiplex PCR. The repertoire holds over 130,000 clones, with 93% as singletons. The material sequenced was peripheral blood, taken on day 0 of AZD1222 vaccination. The sequence was obtained from an adult in good health. The genes are TRBV29-1 and TRBJ1-4, with 8 nucleotides matching TRBD1. In DNA form, the CDR3 reads TGCAGCGGTAAAACTGGGACAGGCCCTAATGAAAAACTGTTTTTT. Translated: CSGKTGTGPNEKLFF. Filled out from reference TRBV29-1 and TRBJ1-4, the complete variable domain reads SAVISQKPSRDICQRGTSLTIQCQVDSQVTMMFWYRQQPGQSLTLIATANQGSEATYESGFVIDKFPISRPNLTFSTLTVSNMSPEDSSIYLCSGKTGTGPNEKLFFGSGTQLSVL.